One T cell receptor (beta chain) is described in this entry. Its antigen is currently unknown. The source of the sample is a study of monozygotic twins with inflammatory bowel disease. This CDR3 is built from 15 residues. In germline, CDR1 is SGHRS, CDR2 YFSETQ. Study observations and caveats: People with IBD had fewer clonotypes in common with others than healthy twins did, especially with disease activity.

Researchers ran eight separate cDNA reactions for each sample. Reprocessing the 5' RACE reads, TCRdb reports a single entry for every CDR3 protein and omits DNA. Its table records around 400,000 distinct CDR3 sequences. The chain carries TRBV5-1 and TRBJ2-3. The source material was blood. The TCR originated in a human donor with ulcerative colitis or Crohn's disease, or a healthy co-twin of an affected twin (not recorded which). CDR3 sequence: CASRKDGKNTDTQYF.